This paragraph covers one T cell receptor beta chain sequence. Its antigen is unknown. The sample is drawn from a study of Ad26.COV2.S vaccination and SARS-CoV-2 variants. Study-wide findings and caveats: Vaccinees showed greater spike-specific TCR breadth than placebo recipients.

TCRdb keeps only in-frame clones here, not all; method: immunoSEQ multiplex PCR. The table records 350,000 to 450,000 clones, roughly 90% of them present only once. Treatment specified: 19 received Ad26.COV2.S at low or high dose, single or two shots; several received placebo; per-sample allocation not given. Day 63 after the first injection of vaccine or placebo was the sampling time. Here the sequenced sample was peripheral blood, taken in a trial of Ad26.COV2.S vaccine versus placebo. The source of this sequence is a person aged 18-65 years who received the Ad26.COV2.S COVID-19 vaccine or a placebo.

The CDR3 sequence: CASSLSVGDIGELFF. The CDR3 coding sequence is TGTGCCAGCTCACTAAGTGTCGGTGACATCGGGGAGCTGTTTTTT. The chain has TRBV18 and TRBJ2-2; D gene ambiguous. This CDR3 spans 15 amino acids. The germline gives CDR1 KGHSH, CDR2 LQKENI. V was shortened by 4 bases and J by 7 bases, with 16 bases between the two germline ends.